These 23 T cell receptor beta chains were sequenced from one sample in a study of blood T cell repertoires in COVID-19. Profiled with immunoSEQ multiplex PCR; TCRdb holds only in-frame clones, not every one. The repertoire includes under 45,000 clones, around 80% of them detected once, and less than 45% sits in the top ten. The material sequenced was peripheral blood. These TCRs come from a woman aged 80 or over with active or convalescent COVID-19.

This chain joins TRBV7-9 and TRBJ2-2; D remains ambiguous. Between the trimmed V and J ends, which lost 2 bases and 0 bases, there was a span of 7 bases. Germline CDR1 and CDR2: SEHNR and FQNEAQ (reference sequence). The CDR3 runs 15 residues. The CDR3 DNA reads TGTGCCAGCAGCTTACCGGTTCCGAACACCGGGGAGCTGTTTTTT. Protein sequence: CASSLPVPNTGELFF.

The J gene is TRBJ2-4, the V gene TRBV19; weak D call: TRBD1 (6 bases). Germline loops: CDR1 LNHDA, CDR2 SQIVND (reference sequence). Trimming left V 2 bases short and J 4 bases short, with 27 bases between. This CDR3 has 20 residues. Written as DNA, the CDR3 is TGTGCCAGTAGTATACCGTTTTTTGGTACTACCGGGACATCAAAAAACATTCAGTACTTC. Translation: CASSIPFFGTTGTSKNIQYF.

The rearrangement uses TRBV9 and TRBJ1-2; TRBD1 might be the D (5 bases). Germline loops: CDR1 SGDLS, CDR2 YYNGEE. Trimming removed 0 bases from V and 0 bases from J, with 9 bases in between. This CDR3 region has 15 residues. CDR3 in amino acids: CASSVGQLANYGYTF. For the CDR3, the DNA is TGTGCCAGCAGCGTAGGACAGTTAGCTAACTATGGCTACACCTTC.

V usage is TRBV10-3 and J usage is TRBJ2-7; 8 bases are a match to TRBD2. From germline, CDR1 is ENHRY and CDR2 SYGVKD. Losses at the gene ends were 3 bases for V and 3 bases for J; bases not matched to a gene: 13. This CDR3 is 17 amino acids long. This CDR3 reads CAISDPGLATVYYEQYF. Here the CDR3 DNA reads TGTGCCATCAGTGACCCTGGACTAGCCACTGTATACTACGAGCAGTACTTC.

In DNA form, the CDR3 reads TGTGCCAGCAGCCCCGCCAGGGGATTGAACACTGAAGCTTTCTTT. Its protein is CASSPARGLNTEAFF. This rearrangement joins TRBV7-9 to TRBJ1-1, with D possibly being TRBD1 (6 bases). Deletions cut 5 bases from V and 0 bases from J, with 13 bases between. Germline values: CDR1 SEHNR, CDR2 FQNEAQ (reference sequence). There are 15 residues in the CDR3.

The chain recombines TRBV6-6 with TRBJ1-2, with a tentative D call TRBD1 (6 bases). Trimming removed 10 bases at V and 2 bases at J, with 20 bases between. The CDR3 runs to 15 residues. Germline CDR1 MNHNY, CDR2 SVGAGI (reference sequence). The CDR3 sequence: CATLRGYMDNYGYTF. CDR3 DNA: TGTGCCACCCTGAGGGGGTATATGGACAACTATGGCTACACCTTC.

A single count supports this clone. This chain uses TRBV7-2 with TRBJ2-5, with TRBD2 as a possible D gene (6 bases). V was pared by 8 bases and J by 4 bases, with 23 bases between. The CDR3 contains 16 residues. CDR1 SGHTA and CDR2 FQGNSA come from the germline V gene. The CDR3 loop reads CASSPVGSIPGETQYF. In DNA, the CDR3 is TGTGCCAGCTCACCCGTCGGGAGTATCCCGGGAGAGACCCAGTACTTC.

The gene calls are TRBV6-2 or TRBV6-3 and TRBJ2-2, with D possibly TRBD1 on 6 matching bases. Trimming removed 5 bases at V and 1 base at J, with 8 bases between. CDR1 is MNHEY, CDR2 SVGEGT, per germline. The length of the CDR3 is 14 residues. CDR3 protein: CASSRTENTGELFF. CDR3 nucleotide sequence: TGTGCCAGCAGTAGGACAGAGAACACCGGGGAGCTGTTTTTT.

The gene calls are TRBV9 and TRBJ1-2; tentative D call: TRBD1 (6 bases). This CDR3 contains 15 residues. The germline V and J ends were trimmed by 0 bases and 6 bases, with 15 bases remaining between them. Germline CDR1 reads SGDLS; CDR2 reads YYNGEE. CDR3 coding DNA: TGTGCCAGCAGCGTAGGGGCAGGGGTTCTCGATGGCTACACCTTC. Amino acids: CASSVGAGVLDGYTF. The variable domain in full, with the rest retrieved from reference TRBV9 and TRBJ1-2, is DSGVTQTPKHLITATGQRVTLRCSPRSGDLSVYWYQQSLDQGLQFLIQYYNGEERAKGNILERFSAQQFPDLHSELNLSSLELGDSALYFCASSVGAGVLDGYTFGSGTRLTVV.

This clone appeared once. The V gene is TRBV5-1, the J gene TRBJ2-7, with TRBD2 matching 11 bases. The CDR3 runs to 15 residues. Trimming cost V 3 bases and J 4 bases; bases outside gene matches: 6. The germline CDR1 and CDR2 sequences are SGHRS and YFSETQ. CDR3 nucleotide sequence: TGCGCCAGCAGCTGGGGGACTAGCGGACCTTACGAGCAGTACTTC. Amino acid sequence: CASSWGTSGPYEQYF. Full variable domain (missing parts from reference TRBV5-1 and TRBJ2-7): KAGVTQTPRYLIKTRGQQVTLSCSPISGHRSVSWYQQTPGQGLQFLFEYFSETQRNKGNFPGRFSGRQFSNSRSEMNVSTLELGDSALYLCASSWGTSGPYEQYFGPGTRLTVT.

The sample holds a few counts of this clone. The CDR3: CASSRRVAATNEKLFF. The CDR3 DNA sequence: TGCGCCAGCAGCCGCCGAGTCGCGGCAACTAATGAAAAACTGTTTTTT. V gene TRBV4-3 combines with J gene TRBJ1-4, with unresolved D. V was trimmed by 4 bases and J by 0 bases, leaving 12 bases between them. The CDR3 consists of 16 residues. CDR1 and CDR2 from the germline V gene are LGHNA and YSLEER.

The V and J genes are TRBV5-1 and TRBJ1-3, with 8 nucleotides matching TRBD1. There are 13 residues in the CDR3. CDR1 is SGHRS, CDR2 YFSETQ, per germline. The V segment lost 4 bases and the J segment 10 bases; nucleotides outside the gene matches: 7. This chain's CDR3 is CASSHPDRDTIYF. The CDR3 region has the DNA TGCGCCAGCAGCCACCCGGACAGGGATACCATATATTTT.

The CDR3: CASSGLAVSYEQYF. The CDR3 DNA reads TGTGCCAGCAGTGGACTAGCGGTCTCCTACGAGCAGTACTTC. V gene TRBV7-2 combines with J gene TRBJ2-7; 10 bases line up with TRBD2. CDR1 and CDR2 (germline): SGHTA, FQGNSA. The J segment lost 0 bases and the V segment lost 6 bases, leaving 2 bases of the junction unmatched. The CDR3 runs 14 residues.

The rearrangement links TRBV7-2 to TRBJ1-1; 8 positions agree with TRBD1. V lost 5 bases, J lost 1 base, and 6 bases stayed unmatched. The germline V gene encodes CDR1 SGHTA and CDR2 FQGNSA. The length of the CDR3 is 15 residues. The chain's CDR3 is CASSTRTGSNTEAFF. In DNA, the CDR3 is TGTGCCAGCAGCACCCGGACAGGGTCGAACACTGAAGCTTTCTTT.

This rearrangement joins TRBV7-9 to TRBJ1-2; 7 bases line up with TRBD1. V shed 2 bases, J shed 4 bases, and the junction held 13 bases outside the gene matches. The germline gives CDR1 SEHNR, CDR2 FQNEAQ (reference sequence). The CDR3 runs 17 residues. CDR3 sequence: CASSLYQGGVLGYGYTF. DNA for the CDR3: TGTGCCAGCAGCTTATATCAGGGGGGCGTCCTTGGCTATGGCTACACCTTC.

This clone occurred a few times. The chain combines TRBV24-1 with TRBJ1-2; D gene ambiguous. The V end lost 4 bases, the J end lost 5 bases, and 10 bases lay between the germline ends. CDR1 is KGHDR, CDR2 SFDVKD, per germline. CDR3 length: 13 amino acids. The CDR3 region has the DNA TGTGCCACCAGTGAAGAGAGGACTTATGGCTACACCTTC. Translated, it gives CATSEERTYGYTF.

The CDR3 protein is CAISAGQGYEQYF. Written as DNA, the CDR3 is TGTGCCATCAGTGCGGGACAGGGCTACGAGCAGTACTTC. The chain has TRBV10-3 and TRBJ2-7, with 9 nucleotides matching TRBD1. CDR3 length equals 13 residues. Germline CDR1 ENHRY, CDR2 SYGVKD. After removal of 4 bases from V and 3 bases from J, the junction contained 1 base not matched to a gene.

The chain carries TRBV5-1 and TRBJ2-5, with a possible D match to TRBD2 (6 bases). V was trimmed by 0 bases and J by 5 bases, leaving 8 bases between them. The CDR3 runs 13 residues. Germline lookup yields CDR1 SGHRS and CDR2 YFSETQ. CDR3 nucleotides: TGCGCCAGCAGCTTGGCTAGCGCGGAGACCCAGTACTTC. Protein sequence: CASSLASAETQYF.

This rearrangement joins TRBV9 to TRBJ2-7, with D possibly TRBD2 on 6 matching bases. Germline-derived CDR1 and CDR2 are SGDLS and YYNGEE. CDR3 length equals 15 residues. V was cut by 0 bases and J by 1 base, with 11 bases left in between. The CDR3 coding sequence is TGTGCCAGCAGCGTAGAGGCAGGGACTTCCTACGAGCAGTACTTC. This translates into CASSVEAGTSYEQYF.

The count of this clone is one. The J gene is TRBJ2-4, the V gene TRBV30, with 9 positions matching TRBD1. With 5 bases clipped from V and 6 bases from J, the junction kept 5 bases outside the gene matches. CDR1 is GTSNPN and CDR2 is SVGIG in the germline V gene (reference sequence). This CDR3 is built from 13 residues. The CDR3 sequence: CAWGGQGGNIQYF. CDR3 bases: TGTGCCTGGGGGGGACAGGGTGGAAACATTCAGTACTTC.

The chain is built from TRBV28 and TRBJ2-5; the D gene is possibly TRBD1 (5 bases). Germline values: CDR1 MDHEN, CDR2 SYDVKM. V lost 3 bases to trimming and J lost 5 bases, with 13 bases between them. The CDR3 is 14 residues long. The DNA for the CDR3 is TGTGCCAGCAGTTTTGGTCAGGGAAGGGAGACCCAGTACTTC. As protein: CASSFGQGRETQYF.

V usage is TRBV5-1 and J usage is TRBJ1-2, with TRBD1 matching over 7 bases. This CDR3 region has 15 residues. The V segment lost 4 bases and the J segment 6 bases; nucleotides outside the gene matches: 12. CDR1 is SGHRS and CDR2 is YFSETQ in the germline V gene. The CDR3 here is CASSPPGQPSDGYTF. For the CDR3, the DNA is TGCGCCAGCAGCCCCCCGGGACAGCCTTCAGATGGCTACACCTTC.

This rearrangement joins TRBV5-5 to TRBJ2-2; the match to TRBD2 covers 9 bases. After removal of 2 bases from V and 5 bases from J, the junction contained 7 bases not matched to a gene. Per the germline V gene, CDR1 is SGHKS and CDR2 is YYEKEE (reference sequence). CDR3 length: 16 amino acids. DNA of the CDR3: TGTGCCAGCAGCTTTGAGTGGCGGGAGGGTACCGGGGAGCTGTTTTTT. It yields the protein CASSFEWREGTGELFF.